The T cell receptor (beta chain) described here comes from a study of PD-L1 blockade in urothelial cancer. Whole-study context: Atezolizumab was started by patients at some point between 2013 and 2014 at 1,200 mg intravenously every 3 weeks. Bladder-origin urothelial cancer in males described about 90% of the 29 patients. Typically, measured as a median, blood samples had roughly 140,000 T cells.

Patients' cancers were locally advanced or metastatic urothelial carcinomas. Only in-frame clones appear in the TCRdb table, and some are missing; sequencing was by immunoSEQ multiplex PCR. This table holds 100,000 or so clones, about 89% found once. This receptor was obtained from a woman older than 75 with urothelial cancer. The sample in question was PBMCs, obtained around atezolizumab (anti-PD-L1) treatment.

The CDR3 DNA sequence: TGTGCCAGTAGGGCTAGCGGGAGCCCCGCCAAAAACATTCAGTACTTC. This encodes CASRASGSPAKNIQYF. The rearrangement joins TRBV19 to TRBJ2-4; TRBD2 aligns across 10 bases. The junction had 6 bases not matched to a gene; V was cut back by 6 bases and J by 1 base. CDR3 length: 16 residues. Per germline, CDR1 LNHDA and CDR2 SQIVND (reference sequence).